The clone carrying this T cell receptor beta chain came up a few times. The target antigen is unknown. Germline V gives CDR1 SGDLS, CDR2 YYNGEE. With 0 bases removed from V and 0 bases from J, the gap between germline ends came to 11 bases. There are 16 residues in the CDR3. This entry is derived from a study of T cell repertoires in cytomegalovirus infection. Study-level findings and limits: The ex vivo response was dominated by HLA-C-restricted CMV-specific TCR beta clonotypes.

TCRdb re-called the reads with MiXCR, one entry per CDR3 protein. The table shows about 920,000 distinct CDR3 sequences, with about a third occurring only once. The sequencing used cultured CD8+ T cells from PBMCs, collected from culture after CMV antigen stimulation. V gene TRBV9 combines with J gene TRBJ2-3; D not certain. This clonotype originated in a human donor in good health (CMV status not recorded). Some clones in this sample may be carry-over from other donors' samples. CDR3 sequence: CASSVGGIRSTDTQYF. The CDR3 region has the DNA TGTGCCAGCAGCGTAGGGGGAATTAGGAGCACAGATACGCAGTATTTT.